The present TCR beta chain was sequenced within a study of blood T cell repertoires in COVID-19. Here immunoSEQ multiplex PCR was the method, and the copy in TCRdb shows in-frame clones only, minus some. The table lists about 200,000 clones, approximately 90% of them singletons, with approximately 0.66% in the top ten. The sequence was obtained from a man in his forties or fifties with acute or convalescent COVID-19. The sequencing sample was made of peripheral blood.

CDR3 residues: CASSPGSGTDTQYF. CDR3 coding DNA: TGTGCCAGCTCACCAGGGAGCGGCACAGATACGCAGTATTTT. The chain couples TRBV18 to TRBJ2-3, with a weak D call TRBD2 (5 bases). Looked up from germline, CDR1 is KGHSH and CDR2 is LQKENI. V dropped 2 bases and J dropped 1 base, with 7 bases sitting between them. The CDR3 spans 14 residues.